Given below is one TCR beta chain in context. What it binds is not known. The germline gene is not matched at one end of the junction; a read error may be the cause. These data originate in a study of tumor-infiltrating lymphocytes in primary liver carcinoma. Study findings and constraints: Paired tumor-adjacent and tumor-blood samples overlapped less than tumor region pairs did.

A primer matching the constant region was used to make TCR beta cDNA from 500 to 650 ng of total RNA. Employing slightly modified ARM-PCR, three nested multiplex PCR rounds were run, and these gave rise to the TCR beta libraries. Forward primers for TRBV1-TRBV30 and a C-beta reverse primer served the first two PCR rounds, at around 9 cycles each. TCRdb re-called the multiplex PCR reads with MiXCR, one entry per CDR3 protein. The sample has 95,000 to 150,000 distinct CDR3 sequences, 64% seen once; the top ten hold about 8%. Unsorted bulk tissue, about 19-31 mg of it, served as the source for co-extraction of RNA and DNA. The CDR3 is 16 amino acids. Germline loops: CDR1 MRHNA, CDR2 SNTAGT.

The rearrangement links TRBV6-4 to TRBJ2-5; D is ambiguous. This TCR derives from a woman in her sixties or seventies with primary liver carcinoma and hepatitis B virus infection. Material for sequencing was liver tumor tissue from sampling region 3. Subset noted: tumor region T3, left-lateral pole. The CDR3 DNA reads as TGTGCCAGCCCCGGGCGAGTGACCGGAATCCAAGAGACCCGGTACTTC. Translating gives CASPGRVTGIQETRYF.